This T cell receptor beta chain stems from a study of OX40 agonist ivuxolimab in advanced cancers. Study in general: The group had a mean age of around 64 years, ranged from 23 to 79, and was 80% to 85% male.

Overall study results and limits: Expanded clones tended on average to be more numerous among CD8+ T cells than CD4+.

About this clone itself: What it binds is unknown.

The CDR3 consists of 16 residues. The V and J ends lost 3 bases and 1 base respectively, with 13 bases between them. Germline V gene sequence: CDR1 MGHRA, CDR2 YSYEKL. The assay was immunoSEQ multiplex PCR, and TCRdb's table has in-frame clones only and misses some. The data show about 30,000 clones, with 75% to 90% seen just once and under 25% held by the top ten. The TCR comes from an adult with an advanced solid tumor such as melanoma, head and neck, liver or kidney cancer. The chain has TRBV4-1 and TRBJ2-1; the D call may be TRBD1 or TRBD2 (5 bases each). The specimen was CD4+ or CD8+ T cells sorted from blood, collected in a trial of the OX40 agonist ivuxolimab. In DNA form, the CDR3 reads TGCGCCAGCAGCCAGCGAGGGACGGTGTCCTACAATGAGCAGTTCTTC. It specifies CASSQRGTVSYNEQFF.